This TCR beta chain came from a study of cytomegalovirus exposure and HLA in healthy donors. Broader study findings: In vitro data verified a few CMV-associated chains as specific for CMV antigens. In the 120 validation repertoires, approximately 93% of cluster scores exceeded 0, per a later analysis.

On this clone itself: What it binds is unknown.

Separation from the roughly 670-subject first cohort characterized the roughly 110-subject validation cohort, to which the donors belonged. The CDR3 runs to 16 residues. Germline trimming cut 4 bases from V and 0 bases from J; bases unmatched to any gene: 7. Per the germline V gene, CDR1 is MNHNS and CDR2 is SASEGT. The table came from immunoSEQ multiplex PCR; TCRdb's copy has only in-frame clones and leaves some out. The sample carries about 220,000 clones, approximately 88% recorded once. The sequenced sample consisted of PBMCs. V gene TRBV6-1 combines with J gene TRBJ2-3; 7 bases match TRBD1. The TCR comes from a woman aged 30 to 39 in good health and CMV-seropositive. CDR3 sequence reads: CASSGDDRDSTDTQYF. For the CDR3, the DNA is TGTGCCAGCAGTGGAGACGACAGGGATAGCACAGATACGCAGTATTTT.